Here is one T cell receptor (beta chain) with its context. Generated by immunoSEQ multiplex PCR, the TCRdb table keeps only in-frame clones and is missing some. The sample has approximately 220,000 clones, around nine tenths seen once. The data were taken from a study of blood T cell repertoires in COVID-19. Per germline, CDR1 SGHRS and CDR2 YFSETQ. Trimming removed 0 bases at V and 4 bases at J, with 10 bases between. The CDR3 spans 15 residues. The chain carries TRBV5-1 and TRBJ1-4, with a possible D match to TRBD1 (5 bases). The sample was PBMCs or T cells enriched from blood (not recorded which). This TCR came from a woman aged 25 to 39 with acute COVID-19. In DNA form, the CDR3 reads TGCGCCAGCAGCTTGGTGGGGCCGGGTAATGAAAAACTGTTTTTT. Protein: CASSLVGPGNEKLFF.